These 10 T cell receptor beta chains came from one sample sequenced in a study of blood T cell repertoires in COVID-19. Clones were read by immunoSEQ multiplex PCR, and TCRdb kept only the in-frame ones, dropping some. The data contain under 300,000 clones, approximately 82% of them singletons. Sequencing was carried out using peripheral blood. The receptors originated from a man aged 60 to 69 who had recovered from COVID-19.

The chain links TRBV28 to TRBJ1-2; no reliable D call. V shed 7 bases and J shed 3 bases, with 6 bases lying between them. There are 11 residues in the CDR3. Germline assignment: CDR1 MDHEN and CDR2 SYDVKM. CDR3 residues: CASISDYGYTF. Written as DNA, the CDR3 is TGTGCCAGCATCTCCGACTATGGCTACACCTTC.

This rearrangement joins TRBV6-5 to TRBJ2-3, with TRBD1 matching over 7 bases. Germline V gene lookup returns CDR1 MNHEY and CDR2 SVGAGI. Germline trimming cut 6 bases from V and 2 bases from J; bases unmatched to any gene: 5. The CDR3 extends over 14 amino acids. CDR3 DNA sequence: TGTGCCAGCAGGGGGACAGCCACCACAGATACGCAGTATTTT. Protein product: CASRGTATTDTQYF.

This sequence joins TRBV5-1 and TRBJ2-7; D call uncertain. Between the trimmed V and J ends, which lost 0 bases and 0 bases, there was a span of 10 bases. The CDR3 runs 15 residues. Germline V gives CDR1 SGHRS, CDR2 YFSETQ. CDR3 sequence: CASSLDVHLSYEQYF. In nucleotides, the CDR3 is TGCGCCAGCAGCTTGGACGTACACCTCTCCTACGAGCAGTACTTC.

The genes are TRBV25-1 and TRBJ2-5, with 11 bases that match TRBD2. This CDR3 comprises 17 residues. Per germline, CDR1 MGHDK and CDR2 SYGVNS. The ends lost 3 bases at V and 1 base at J; junction bases unmatched: 7. CDR3 coding DNA: TGTGCCAGCAGTGACCAAAGACTAGCGGGGCTCCAAGAGACCCAGTACTTC. Amino acids: CASSDQRLAGLQETQYF. The entire variable domain, with the rest obtained from reference TRBV25-1 and TRBJ2-5, is as follows: EADIYQTPRYLVIGTGKKITLECSQTMGHDKMYWYQQDPGMELHLIHYSYGVNSTEKGDLSSESTVSRIRTEHFPLTLESARPSHTSQYLCASSDQRLAGLQETQYFGPGTRLLVL.

Of note for this clone: The sample has other DNA sequences that encode this CDR3 too. V is TRBV27 and J is TRBJ2-1; 12 positions agree with TRBD2. The CDR3 consists of 18 residues. V dropped 8 bases and J dropped 4; count of bases not matched to a gene: 15. Germline CDR1 and CDR2: MNHEY and SMNVEV (reference sequence). The CDR3 here is CASASGTGGLAGYNEQFF. The CDR3 coding sequence is TGTGCCAGCGCCTCCGGGACAGGAGGACTAGCGGGATACAATGAGCAGTTCTTC.

The V and J genes are TRBV28 and TRBJ2-1, with 11 nucleotides matching TRBD2. This CDR3 has 16 residues. V lost 4 bases and J lost 3; bases outside the gene matches: 5. Germline assignment: CDR1 MDHEN and CDR2 SYDVKM. The CDR3 nucleotides are TGTGCCAGCAGTTCCTCCGGGACTAGCGGCTACAATGAGCAGTTCTTC. Translating gives CASSSSGTSGYNEQFF.

V and J are TRBV27 and TRBJ2-1, with 8 bases identical to TRBD2. The V and J ends lost 5 bases and 2 bases, in that order; junction bases with no gene match: 5. Germline-derived CDR1 and CDR2 are MNHEY and SMNVEV (reference sequence). The CDR3 totals 15 residues. CDR3 DNA: TGTGCCAGCAGTAATAGCGGGGCCCCCTACAATGAGCAGTTCTTC. Its translation: CASSNSGAPYNEQFF.

The J gene is TRBJ2-5, the V gene TRBV30; 10 positions agree with TRBD2. V was pared by 3 bases and J by 4 bases, with 17 bases of the junction left unmatched. The CDR3 has 18 amino acids. Germline lookup yields CDR1 GTSNPN and CDR2 SVGIG (reference sequence). For the CDR3, the DNA is TGTGCCTGGAGCTCAATACAGGGGCGACTAGCGGGTATAGAGACCCAGTACTTC. Amino acids: CAWSSIQGRLAGIETQYF.

The rearrangement links TRBV28 to TRBJ2-7; 8 bases are a match to TRBD1. The ends lost 3 bases at V and 1 base at J; junction bases unmatched: 11. Germline CDR1 MDHEN, CDR2 SYDVKM. This CDR3 spans 17 amino acids. The CDR3 sequence: CASSLGAGTGRSYEQYF. CDR3 DNA: TGTGCCAGCAGTTTGGGCGCCGGGACAGGAAGATCCTACGAGCAGTACTTC.

The rearrangement links TRBV7-8 to TRBJ2-7, with D possibly being TRBD1 (6 bases). The CDR3 consists of 14 residues. V lost 5 bases, J lost 5 bases, and 16 bases lay in between. Germline CDR1 is SGHVS and CDR2 is FQNEAQ. The DNA for the CDR3 is TGTGCCAGCAGCCTGGGGGCCTCTAGGGACGAGCAGTACTTC. Encoded protein: CASSLGASRDEQYF.